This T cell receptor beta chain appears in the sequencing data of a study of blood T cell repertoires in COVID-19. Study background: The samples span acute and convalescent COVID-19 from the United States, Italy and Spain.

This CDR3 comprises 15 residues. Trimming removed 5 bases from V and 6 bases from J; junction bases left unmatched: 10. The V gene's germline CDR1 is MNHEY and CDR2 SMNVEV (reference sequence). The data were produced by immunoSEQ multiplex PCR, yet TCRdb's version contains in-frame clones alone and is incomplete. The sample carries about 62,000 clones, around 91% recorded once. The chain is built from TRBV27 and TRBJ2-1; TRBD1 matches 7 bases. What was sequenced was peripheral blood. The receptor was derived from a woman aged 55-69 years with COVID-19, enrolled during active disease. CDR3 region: CASSARQGYGNEQFF. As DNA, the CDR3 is TGTGCCAGCAGTGCGCGACAGGGTTATGGCAATGAGCAGTTCTTC.